This T cell receptor beta chain comes out of a study of PD-L1 blockade in urothelial cancer. In the study overall: Blood gave a median about 140,000 T cells. General study points: Pretreatment TCR clonality in blood under the median foretold superior survival. When measured at 3 weeks, tumor-associated blood clones expanded more in durable-benefit patients.

The table lists this clone with a few counts. The antigen is undetermined. Method: immunoSEQ multiplex PCR; TCRdb's copy keeps in-frame clones and lacks some. The sample holds 50,000 or so clones; just over 85% are singletons and the top ten take roughly 22%. There are 16 residues in the CDR3. The V end lost 4 bases, the J end lost 7 bases, and 20 bases lay between the germline ends. Germline V gives CDR1 SEHNR, CDR2 FQNEAQ (reference sequence). Time point: pretreatment peripheral blood. The sequencing here drew on PBMCs, taken around atezolizumab (anti-PD-L1) treatment. The chain is built from TRBV7-9 and TRBJ2-1; D remains unclear. The source is a man aged 55 to 69 with urothelial cancer. CDR3 in DNA: TGTGCCAGCAGCTCTCGGTCGAGTCTAGTTAGGAATGAGCAGTTCTTC. Translating gives CASSSRSSLVRNEQFF.